Presented here are 3 T cell receptor beta chains from one specimen sequenced in a study of blood T cell repertoires in COVID-19. Clones were sequenced by immunoSEQ multiplex PCR, and TCRdb holds only the in-frame ones, with some missing. This sample has about 150,000 clones, with under 90% found just once. Sequencing input: peripheral blood. The receptors here all came from an elderly woman with active or convalescent COVID-19.

This clone was recorded a few times. The genes are TRBV5-1 and TRBJ1-4, with TRBD1 identical over 7 bases. J gave up 5 bases and V 6 bases, and 10 bases lay outside the gene matches. The CDR3 extends over 15 amino acids. Germline V CDR1 and CDR2: SGHRS, YFSETQ. CDR3 in amino acids: CASTWMAGGNEKLFF. The DNA of the CDR3 is TGCGCCAGCACTTGGATGGCAGGGGGAAATGAAAAACTGTTTTTT.

V gene TRBV18 combines with J gene TRBJ1-5; the D gene is possibly TRBD1 (5 bases). CDR1 is KGHSH, CDR2 LQKENI, per germline. V lost 1 base to trimming and J lost 4 bases, with 8 bases between them. This CDR3 has 14 residues. The CDR3 loop reads CASSPRGRNQPQHF. CDR3 nucleotide sequence: TGTGCCAGCTCACCACGGGGGAGGAATCAGCCCCAGCATTTT. Full variable domain (rest looked up from reference TRBV18 and TRBJ1-5): NAGVMQNPRHLVRRRGQEARLRCSPMKGHSHVYWYRQLPEEGLKFMVYLQKENIIDESGMPKERFSAEFPKEGPSILRIQQVVRGDSAAYFCASSPRGRNQPQHFGDGTRLSIL.

V usage is TRBV6-4 and J usage is TRBJ1-1; D is perhaps TRBD1 (5 bases). V was trimmed by 7 bases and J by 0 bases, leaving 12 bases between them. Germline V lookup: CDR1 MRHNA, CDR2 SNTAGT. The CDR3 consists of 14 residues. CDR3 sequence (DNA): TGTGCCAGCATACCCGACAGCTTGAACACTGAAGCTTTCTTT. This codes for CASIPDSLNTEAFF.